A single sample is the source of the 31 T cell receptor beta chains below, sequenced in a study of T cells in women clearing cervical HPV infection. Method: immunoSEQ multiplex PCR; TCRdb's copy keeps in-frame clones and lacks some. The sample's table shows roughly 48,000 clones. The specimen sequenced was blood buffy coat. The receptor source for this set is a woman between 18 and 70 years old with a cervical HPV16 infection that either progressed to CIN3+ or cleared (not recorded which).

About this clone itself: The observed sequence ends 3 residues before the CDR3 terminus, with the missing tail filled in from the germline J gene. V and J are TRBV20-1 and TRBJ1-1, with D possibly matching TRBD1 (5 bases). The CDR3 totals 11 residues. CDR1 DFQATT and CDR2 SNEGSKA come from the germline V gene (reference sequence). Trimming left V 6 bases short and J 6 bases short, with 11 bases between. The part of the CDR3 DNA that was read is TGCAGTGCAGAGCAGGGCGCTGAA. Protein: CSAEQGAE. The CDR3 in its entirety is CSAEQGAEAFF.

The CDR3 reads CASISGETQYF. The sequenced CDR3 bases are TGTGCCAGTATCAGTGGAGAGACC. The chain employs TRBV6-2 or TRBV6-3 and TRBJ2-5; no firm D call. The sequence runs out 3 residues before the end of the CDR3; the remainder is reconstructed from the germline J gene. Between the trimmed V and J ends, which lost 9 bases and 4 bases, there was a span of 9 bases. Germline loops: CDR1 MNHEY, CDR2 SVGEGT. The CDR3 extends over 11 amino acids.

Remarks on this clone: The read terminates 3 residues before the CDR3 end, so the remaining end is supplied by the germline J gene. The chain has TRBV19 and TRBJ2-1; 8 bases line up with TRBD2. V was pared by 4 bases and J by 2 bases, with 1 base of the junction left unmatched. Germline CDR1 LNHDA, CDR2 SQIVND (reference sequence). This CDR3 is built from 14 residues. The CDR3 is CASSRGLAYNEQFF. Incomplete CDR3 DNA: TGTGCCAGTAGTAGGGGACTAGCCTACAATGAG.

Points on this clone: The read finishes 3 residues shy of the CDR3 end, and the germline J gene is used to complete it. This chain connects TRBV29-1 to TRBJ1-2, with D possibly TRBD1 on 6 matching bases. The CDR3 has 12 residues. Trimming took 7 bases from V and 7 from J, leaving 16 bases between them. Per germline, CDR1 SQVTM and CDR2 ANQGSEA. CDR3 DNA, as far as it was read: TGCAGCGCGGGACACCGGGGAGGTGGC. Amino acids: CSAGHRGGG. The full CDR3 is CSAGHRGGGYTF. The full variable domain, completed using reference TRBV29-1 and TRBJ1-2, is SAVISQKPSRDICQRGTSLTIQCQVDSQVTMMFWYRQQPGQSLTLIATANQGSEATYESGFVIDKFPISRPNLTFSTLTVSNMSPEDSSIYLCSAGHRGGGYTFGSGTRLTVV.

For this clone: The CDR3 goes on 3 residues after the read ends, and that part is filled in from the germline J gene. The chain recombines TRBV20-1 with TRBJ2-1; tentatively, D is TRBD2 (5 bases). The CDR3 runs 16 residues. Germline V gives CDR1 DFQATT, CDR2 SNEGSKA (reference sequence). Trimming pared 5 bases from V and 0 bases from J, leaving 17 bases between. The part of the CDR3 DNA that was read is TGCAGTGCTCATCCGACTAACACTGGCTCCTACAATGAG. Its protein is CSAHPTNTGSYNE. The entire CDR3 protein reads CSAHPTNTGSYNEQFF.

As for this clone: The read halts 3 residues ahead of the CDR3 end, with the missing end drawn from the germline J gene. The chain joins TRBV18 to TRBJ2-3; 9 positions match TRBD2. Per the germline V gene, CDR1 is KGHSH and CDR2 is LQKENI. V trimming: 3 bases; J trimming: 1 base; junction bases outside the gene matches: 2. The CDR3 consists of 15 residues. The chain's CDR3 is CASSPAGGRTDTQYF. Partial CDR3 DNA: TGTGCCAGCTCACCCGCGGGGGGGCGCACAGATACG.

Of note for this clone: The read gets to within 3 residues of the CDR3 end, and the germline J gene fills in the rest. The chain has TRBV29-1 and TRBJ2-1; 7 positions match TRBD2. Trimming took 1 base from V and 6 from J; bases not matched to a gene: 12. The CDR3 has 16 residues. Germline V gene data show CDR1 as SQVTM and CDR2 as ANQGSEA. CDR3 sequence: CSVEGVEPSGFNEQFF. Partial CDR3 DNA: TGCAGCGTTGAAGGGGTCGAGCCTAGCGGTTTCAATGAG.

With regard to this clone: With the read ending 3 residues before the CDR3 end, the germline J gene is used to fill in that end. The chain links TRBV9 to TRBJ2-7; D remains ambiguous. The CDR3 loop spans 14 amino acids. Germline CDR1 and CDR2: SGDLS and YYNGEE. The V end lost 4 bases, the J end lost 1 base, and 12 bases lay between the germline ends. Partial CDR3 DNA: TGTGCCAGCAGCCGATCCCAGGTATCCTACGAG. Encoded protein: CASSRSQVSYE. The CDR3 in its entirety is CASSRSQVSYEQYF.

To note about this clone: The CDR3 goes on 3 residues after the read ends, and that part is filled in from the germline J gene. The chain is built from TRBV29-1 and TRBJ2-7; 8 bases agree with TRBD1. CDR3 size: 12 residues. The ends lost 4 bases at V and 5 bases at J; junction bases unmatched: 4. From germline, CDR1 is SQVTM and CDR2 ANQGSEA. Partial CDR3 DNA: TGCAGCGTTGGGTCAGGGGGCCACGAG. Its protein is CSVGSGGHE. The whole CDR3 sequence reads CSVGSGGHEQYF.

The CDR3 is CASSGRDTLYGYTF. Partial CDR3 DNA: TGTGCCAGCAGTGGCCGGGACACCCTCTATGGC. The chain uses TRBV6-2 or TRBV6-3 and TRBJ1-2, with D possibly being TRBD1 (6 bases). Sequencing ends 3 residues short of the CDR3 end; the germline J gene provides the rest. Germline V gene lookup returns CDR1 MNHEY and CDR2 SVGEGT. The CDR3 has 14 amino acids. V was trimmed by 5 bases and J by 4 bases, leaving 14 bases between them.

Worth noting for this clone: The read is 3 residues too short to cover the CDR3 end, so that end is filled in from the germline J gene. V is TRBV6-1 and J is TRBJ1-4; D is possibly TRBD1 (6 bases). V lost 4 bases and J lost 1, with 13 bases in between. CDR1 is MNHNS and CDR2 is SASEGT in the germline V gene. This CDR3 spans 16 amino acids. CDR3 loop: CASSVTGRRTNEKLFF. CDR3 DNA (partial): TGTGCCAGCAGTGTAACAGGGAGGCGAACTAATGAAAAA.

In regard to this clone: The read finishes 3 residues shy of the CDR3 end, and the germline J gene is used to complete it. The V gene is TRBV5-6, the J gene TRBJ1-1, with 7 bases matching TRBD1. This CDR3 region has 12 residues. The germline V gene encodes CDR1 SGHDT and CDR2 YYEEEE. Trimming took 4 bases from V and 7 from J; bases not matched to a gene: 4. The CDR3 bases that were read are TGTGCCAGCAGCGCGAACAGGGGTGAA. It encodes CASSANRGE. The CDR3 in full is CASSANRGEAFF.

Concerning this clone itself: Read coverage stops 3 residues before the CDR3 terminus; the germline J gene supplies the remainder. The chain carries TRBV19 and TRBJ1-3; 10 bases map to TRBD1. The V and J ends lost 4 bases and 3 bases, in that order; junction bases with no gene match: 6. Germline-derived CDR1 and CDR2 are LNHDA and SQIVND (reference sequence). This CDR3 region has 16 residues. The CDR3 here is CASSKLGQGSGNTIYF. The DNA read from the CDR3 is TGTGCCAGTAGTAAGCTGGGACAGGGGAGTGGAAACACC.

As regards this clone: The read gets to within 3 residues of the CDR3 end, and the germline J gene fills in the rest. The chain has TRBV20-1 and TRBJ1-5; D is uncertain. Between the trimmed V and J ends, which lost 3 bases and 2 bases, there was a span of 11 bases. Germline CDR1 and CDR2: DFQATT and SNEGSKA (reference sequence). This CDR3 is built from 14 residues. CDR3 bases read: TGCAGTGCTAGTGCAGGCTTAGGCAATCAGCCC. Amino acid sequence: CSASAGLGNQP. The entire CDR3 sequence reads CSASAGLGNQPQHF.

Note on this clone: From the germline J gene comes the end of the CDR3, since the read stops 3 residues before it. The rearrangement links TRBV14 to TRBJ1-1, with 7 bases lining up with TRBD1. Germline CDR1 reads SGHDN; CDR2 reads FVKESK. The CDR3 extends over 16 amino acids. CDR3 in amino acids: CASSQVGLGAGGLAFF. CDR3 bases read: TGTGCCAGCAGCCAAGTCGGGCTGGGGGCAGGGGGGCTG.

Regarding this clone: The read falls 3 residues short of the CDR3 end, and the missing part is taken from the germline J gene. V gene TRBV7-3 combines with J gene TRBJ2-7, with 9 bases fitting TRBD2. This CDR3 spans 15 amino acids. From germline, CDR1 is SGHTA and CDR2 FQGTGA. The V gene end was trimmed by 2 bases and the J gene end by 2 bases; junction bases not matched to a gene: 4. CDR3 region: CASSLHSGGPYEQYF. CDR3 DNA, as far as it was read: TGTGCCAGCAGCTTACATAGCGGGGGCCCCTACGAG.

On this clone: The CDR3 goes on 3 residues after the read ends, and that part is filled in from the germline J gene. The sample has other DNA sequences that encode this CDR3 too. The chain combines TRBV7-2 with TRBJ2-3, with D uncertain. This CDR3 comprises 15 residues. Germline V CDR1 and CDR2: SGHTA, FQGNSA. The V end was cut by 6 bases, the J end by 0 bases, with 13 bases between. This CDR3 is CASSFFGSSTDTQYF. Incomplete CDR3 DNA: TGTGCCAGCAGTTTCTTCGGTTCTAGCACAGATACG.

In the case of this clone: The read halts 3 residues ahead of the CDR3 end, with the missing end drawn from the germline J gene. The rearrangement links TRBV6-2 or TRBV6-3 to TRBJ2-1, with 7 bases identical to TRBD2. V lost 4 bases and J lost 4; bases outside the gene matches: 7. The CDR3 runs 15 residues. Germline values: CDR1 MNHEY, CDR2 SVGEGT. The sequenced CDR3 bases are TGTGCCAGCAGTTTAGGGCTAGCGGCATACAATGAG. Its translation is CASSLGLAAYNE. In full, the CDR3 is CASSLGLAAYNEQFF.

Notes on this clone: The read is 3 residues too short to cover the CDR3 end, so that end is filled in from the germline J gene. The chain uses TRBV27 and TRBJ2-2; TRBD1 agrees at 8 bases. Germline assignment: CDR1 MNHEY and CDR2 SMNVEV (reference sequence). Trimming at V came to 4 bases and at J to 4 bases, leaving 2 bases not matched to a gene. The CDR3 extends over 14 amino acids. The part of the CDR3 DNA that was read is TGTGCCAGCAGTTCAACAGGGGGCACCGGGGAG. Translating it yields CASSSTGGTGE. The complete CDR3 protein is CASSSTGGTGELFF.

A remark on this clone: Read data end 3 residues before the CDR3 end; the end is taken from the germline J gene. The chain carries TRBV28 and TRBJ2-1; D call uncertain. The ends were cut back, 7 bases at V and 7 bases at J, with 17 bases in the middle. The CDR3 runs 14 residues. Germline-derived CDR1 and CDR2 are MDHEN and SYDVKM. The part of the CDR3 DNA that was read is TGTGCCAGCATCCCTTCAAGGTCCCCTAATGAG. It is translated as CASIPSRSPNE. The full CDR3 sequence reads CASIPSRSPNEQFF.

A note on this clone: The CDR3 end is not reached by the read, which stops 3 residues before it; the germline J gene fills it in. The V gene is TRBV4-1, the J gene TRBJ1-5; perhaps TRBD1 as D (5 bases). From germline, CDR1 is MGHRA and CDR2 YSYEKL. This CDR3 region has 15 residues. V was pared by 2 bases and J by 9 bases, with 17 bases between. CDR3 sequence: CASSQPGRGVRPQHF. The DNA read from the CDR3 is TGCGCCAGCAGCCAACCGGGCCGGGGGGTGAGGCCC.

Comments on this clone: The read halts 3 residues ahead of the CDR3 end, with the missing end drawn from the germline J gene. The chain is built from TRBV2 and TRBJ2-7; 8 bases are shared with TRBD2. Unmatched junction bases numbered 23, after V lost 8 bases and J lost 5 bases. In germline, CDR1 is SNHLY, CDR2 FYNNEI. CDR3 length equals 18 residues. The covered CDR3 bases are TGTGCCAGCGGGGGGGCGGGGGGCCGGGGGATGGTAGCCAACGAG. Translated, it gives CASGGAGGRGMVANE. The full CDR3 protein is CASGGAGGRGMVANEQYF.

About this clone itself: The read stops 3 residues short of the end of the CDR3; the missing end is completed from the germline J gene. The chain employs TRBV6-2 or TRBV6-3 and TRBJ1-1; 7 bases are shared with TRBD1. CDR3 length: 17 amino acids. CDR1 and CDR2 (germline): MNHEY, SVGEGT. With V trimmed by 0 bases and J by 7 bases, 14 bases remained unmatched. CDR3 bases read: TGTGCCAGCAGTTACTCGCCGCCAGGGGGTATTTATGGTGAA. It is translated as CASSYSPPGGIYGE. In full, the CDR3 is CASSYSPPGGIYGEAFF.

CDR3 DNA (partial): TGCGCCAGCACGGGGGGGAACACTGAA. Protein: CASTGGNTE. The CDR3 in full is CASTGGNTEAFF. The chain recombines TRBV10-2 with TRBJ1-1; D is possibly TRBD1 (5 bases). The read stops 3 residues short of the end of the CDR3; the missing end is completed from the germline J gene. The CDR3 runs 12 residues. In germline, CDR1 is WSHSY, CDR2 SAAADI. The V and J ends lost 7 bases and 1 base respectively, with 7 bases between them.

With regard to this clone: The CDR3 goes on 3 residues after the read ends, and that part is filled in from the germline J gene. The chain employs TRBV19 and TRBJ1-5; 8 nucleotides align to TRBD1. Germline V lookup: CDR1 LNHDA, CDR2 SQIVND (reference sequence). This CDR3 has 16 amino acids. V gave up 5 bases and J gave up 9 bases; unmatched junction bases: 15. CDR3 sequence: CASSFGQGGGYRPQHF. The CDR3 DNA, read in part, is TGTGCCAGTAGTTTCGGACAGGGAGGTGGATATCGGCCC.

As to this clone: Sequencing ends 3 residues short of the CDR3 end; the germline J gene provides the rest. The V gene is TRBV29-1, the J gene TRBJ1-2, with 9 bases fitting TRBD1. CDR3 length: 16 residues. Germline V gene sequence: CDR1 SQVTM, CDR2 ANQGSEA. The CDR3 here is CSVGPKAVTGGLGYTF. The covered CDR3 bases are TGCAGCGTTGGCCCAAAGGCGGTGACAGGGGGTTTAGGC.

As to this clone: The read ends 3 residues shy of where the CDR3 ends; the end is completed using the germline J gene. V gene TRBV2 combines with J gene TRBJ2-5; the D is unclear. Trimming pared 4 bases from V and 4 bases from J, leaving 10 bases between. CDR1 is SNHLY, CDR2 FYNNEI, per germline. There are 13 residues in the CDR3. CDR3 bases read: TGTGCCAGCAGTGGTCGAGAGCGAGAGACC. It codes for CASSGRERET. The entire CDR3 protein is CASSGRERETQYF.

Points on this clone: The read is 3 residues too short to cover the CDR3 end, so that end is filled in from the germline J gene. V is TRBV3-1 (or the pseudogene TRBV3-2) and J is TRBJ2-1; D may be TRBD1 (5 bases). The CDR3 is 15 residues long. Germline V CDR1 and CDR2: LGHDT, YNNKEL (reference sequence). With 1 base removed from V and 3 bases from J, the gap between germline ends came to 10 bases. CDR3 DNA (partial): TGTGCCAGCAGCCAAGTACAGGTTTACTACAATGAG. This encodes CASSQVQVYYNE. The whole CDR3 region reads CASSQVQVYYNEQFF.

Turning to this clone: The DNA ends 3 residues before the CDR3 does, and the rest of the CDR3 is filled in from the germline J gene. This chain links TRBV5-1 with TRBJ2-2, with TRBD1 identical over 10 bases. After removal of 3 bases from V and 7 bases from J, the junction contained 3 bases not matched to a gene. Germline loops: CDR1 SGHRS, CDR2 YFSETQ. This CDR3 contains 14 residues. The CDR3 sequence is CASSSRTGGGELFF. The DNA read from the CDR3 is TGCGCCAGCAGCTCACGGACAGGGGGCGGGGAG.

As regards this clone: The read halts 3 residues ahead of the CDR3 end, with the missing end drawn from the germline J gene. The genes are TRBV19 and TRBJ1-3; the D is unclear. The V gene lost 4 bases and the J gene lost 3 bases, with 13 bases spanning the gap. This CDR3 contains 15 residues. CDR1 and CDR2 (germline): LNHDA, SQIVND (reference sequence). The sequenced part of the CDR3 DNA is TGTGCCAGTAGTAGGCCCGGCAGCGTTGGAAACACC. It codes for CASSRPGSVGNT. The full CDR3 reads CASSRPGSVGNTIYF. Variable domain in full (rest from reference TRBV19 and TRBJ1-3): DGGITQSPKYLFRKEGQNVTLSCEQNLNHDAMYWYRQDPGQGLRLIYYSQIVNDFQKGDIAEGYSVSREKKESFPLTVTSAQKNPTAFYLCASSRPGSVGNTIYFGEGSWLTVV.

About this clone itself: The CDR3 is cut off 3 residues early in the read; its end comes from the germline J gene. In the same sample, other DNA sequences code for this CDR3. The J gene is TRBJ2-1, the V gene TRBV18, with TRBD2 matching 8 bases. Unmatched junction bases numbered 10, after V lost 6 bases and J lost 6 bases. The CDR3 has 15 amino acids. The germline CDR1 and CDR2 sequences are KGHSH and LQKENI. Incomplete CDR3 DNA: TGTGCCAGCTCCCCCCCACGGACTAGCATCAATGAG. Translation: CASSPPRTSINE. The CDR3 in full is CASSPPRTSINEQFF.